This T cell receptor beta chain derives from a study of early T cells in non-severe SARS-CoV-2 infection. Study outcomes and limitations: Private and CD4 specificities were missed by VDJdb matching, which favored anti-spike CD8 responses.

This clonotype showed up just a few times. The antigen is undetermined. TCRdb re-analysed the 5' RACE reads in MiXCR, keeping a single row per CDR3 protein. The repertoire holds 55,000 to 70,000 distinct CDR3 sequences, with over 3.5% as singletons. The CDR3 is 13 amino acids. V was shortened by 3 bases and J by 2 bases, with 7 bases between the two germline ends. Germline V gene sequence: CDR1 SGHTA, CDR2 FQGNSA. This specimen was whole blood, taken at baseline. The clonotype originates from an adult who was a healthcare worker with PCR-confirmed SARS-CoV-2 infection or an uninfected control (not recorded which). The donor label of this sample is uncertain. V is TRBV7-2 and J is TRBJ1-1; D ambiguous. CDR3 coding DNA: TGTGCCAGCAGCTTCGGAGAAAACACTGAAGCTTTCTTT. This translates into CASSFGENTEAFF.